This entry concerns a single TCR beta chain. Its antigen is currently unknown. Primers: 60 Vbeta forward and 13 Jbeta reverse. This table comes from immunoSEQ multiplex PCR, and its TCRdb copy is limited to in-frame clones, with some not included. Here the sample spans about 180,000 clones, more than 60% being singletons. The data were taken from a study of cytomegalovirus exposure and HLA in healthy donors. Whole-study results and caveats: CMV serostatus was the only recorded immune exposure for donors. Relative to equally common others, HLA-associated TCR beta chains showed greater clonal expansion in a later analysis. Later analysis reportedly placed an Asian-associated ancestry cluster below the approximately 680-donor mean in N-insertions. Earlier results showed most TCR beta V segments being productive about 90% or about 30% of the time.

Trimming took 5 bases from V and 7 from J; bases not matched to a gene: 11. CDR3 length equals 16 residues. The V gene's germline CDR1 is SGHTA and CDR2 FQGTGA. The sample taken for sequencing was PBMCs. J is TRBJ2-1 and V is TRBV7-3; 10 nucleotides agree with TRBD2. The source of this sequence is a man aged 18 to 30 in good health and CMV-seronegative. This chain's CDR3 is CASSPRGLAGENEQFF. DNA of the CDR3: TGTGCCAGCAGCCCCCGAGGGCTAGCGGGAGAGAATGAGCAGTTCTTC.